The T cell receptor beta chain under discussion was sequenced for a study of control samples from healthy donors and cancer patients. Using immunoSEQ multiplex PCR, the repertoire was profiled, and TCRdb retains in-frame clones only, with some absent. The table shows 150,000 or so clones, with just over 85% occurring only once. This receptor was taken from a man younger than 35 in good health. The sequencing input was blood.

CDR3 in amino acids: CASSLVGSTYEQYF. The CDR3 DNA reads as TGTGCCAGCAGCTTAGTAGGTTCCACCTACGAGCAGTACTTC. The rearrangement links TRBV7-2 to TRBJ2-7; D unclear. The CDR3 spans 14 residues. Germline V gene sequence: CDR1 SGHTA, CDR2 FQGNSA. V lost 1 base and J lost 2, with 9 bases in between. Filled out from reference TRBV7-2 and TRBJ2-7, the complete variable domain reads GAGVSQSPSNKVTEKGKDVELRCDPISGHTALYWYRQSLGQGLEFLIYFQGNSAPDKSGLPSDRFSAERTGGSVSTLTIQRTQQEDSAVYLCASSLVGSTYEQYFGPGTRLTVT.